This TCR beta chain emerged from a study of cytomegalovirus exposure and HLA in healthy donors. Study background: As released early, the data held some 85 million unique TCRs from HLA-typed donors.

As for the donors, each was a healthy bone marrow donor. Findings and caveats of the study: The analysis excluded some indistinguishable V segments, including TRBV6-2 and TRBV6-3. HLA alleles showed associations with around 15,000 TCR beta sequences in a later analysis, at a 0.05 false discovery rate.

In the case of this clone: The antigen remains undetermined.

Germline trimming cut 4 bases from V and 4 bases from J; bases unmatched to any gene: 8. Germline CDR1 and CDR2: KGHSH and LQKENI. The CDR3 spans 15 residues. The PCR used 60 Vbeta and 13 Jbeta primers. Repertoires were generated with immunoSEQ multiplex PCR, while TCRdb's copy carries only in-frame clones and drops some. The sample includes roughly 150,000 clones, 70% of them seen just once. V gene TRBV18 combines with J gene TRBJ1-1, with TRBD1 identical over 8 bases. This TCR was recovered from a woman aged 55-69 years in good health and CMV-seropositive. Sequenced material: PBMCs. This chain's CDR3 is CASSLGRTGGTEAFF. DNA for the CDR3: TGTGCCAGCTCACTCGGTCGAACAGGGGGCACTGAAGCTTTCTTT.